This T cell receptor beta chain emerged from a study of vaccination and CD4 T cells after COVID-19. Study information: As control conditions, cultures were given either a CEFX pool serving as positive control, an HIV-1 Nef pool, or no peptide at all.

The CDR3 is 15 residues long. The V and J ends lost 3 bases and 4 bases, in that order; junction bases with no gene match: 2. Germline V gene data show CDR1 as SEHNR and CDR2 as FQNEAQ (reference sequence). Treatment of the sample: roughly nine-day PBMC culture with coronavirus spike peptide pools or control peptides (ViraFEST assay). With respect to this clonotype: Antigen unknown.

Sequenced with the Oncomine TCR Beta short-read assay was DNA taken from cultured CD4+ T cells. MiXCR, run by TCRdb on the PCR reads, gives a single entry per CDR3 protein. The sample records over 10,000 distinct CDR3 sequences, 54% being singletons. The chain recombines TRBV7-9 with TRBJ2-1, with TRBD2 identical over 11 bases. The TCR originated in a human donor with COVID-19. Sequencing was performed on cultured CD4+ T cells from blood, taken after SARS-CoV-2 vaccination. DNA of the CDR3: TGTGCCAGCAGCTTTAGCGGGGGGGCGTACAATGAGCAGTTCTTC. Amino acid sequence: CASSFSGGAYNEQFF.